The 27 T cell receptor beta chains below were found in one sample sequenced in a study of blood T cell repertoires in COVID-19. Assay used: immunoSEQ multiplex PCR; TCRdb lists only in-frame clones, some missing. The repertoire holds 110,000 to 150,000 clones, with around 85% as singletons. The sample taken for sequencing was PBMCs or T cells enriched from blood (not recorded which). The receptors here all came from a woman in her thirties or forties who had recovered from COVID-19.

The CDR3 protein is CASSMDSNYGYTF. CDR3 DNA sequence: TGTGCCAGTAGTATGGACAGTAACTATGGCTACACCTTC. The chain links TRBV19 to TRBJ1-2, with D perhaps matching TRBD1 (6 bases). CDR1 and CDR2 (germline): LNHDA, SQIVND (reference sequence). The V and J ends lost 3 bases and 1 base respectively, with 6 bases between them. The CDR3 spans 13 residues.

The chain carries TRBV6-5 and TRBJ2-7; no reliable D call. From germline, CDR1 is MNHEY and CDR2 SVGAGI. CDR3 length: 16 amino acids. The V gene lost 0 bases and the J gene lost 4 bases, with 16 bases spanning the gap. The CDR3 DNA is TGTGCCAGCAGTTACTCGATTGTGAGGATAACGTACGAGCAGTACTTC. Residues: CASSYSIVRITYEQYF.

The chain joins TRBV3-1 (or the pseudogene TRBV3-2) to TRBJ2-1; 8 nucleotides match TRBD1. The CDR3 is 16 amino acids. Germline values: CDR1 LGHDT, CDR2 YNNKEL (reference sequence). After removal of 2 bases from V and 0 bases from J, the junction contained 3 bases not matched to a gene. CDR3 bases: TGTGCCAGCAGCCAAATCGGGACAGGCTCCTACAATGAGCAGTTCTTC. This codes for CASSQIGTGSYNEQFF.

The V and J genes are TRBV2 and TRBJ1-1, with D hard to call. Germline CDR1 reads SNHLY; CDR2 reads FYNNEI. The CDR3 totals 12 residues. Trimming took off 7 bases at V and 1 base at J, with 7 bases between the two ends. CDR3 bases: TGTGCCAGCATATCGGGGAACACTGAAGCTTTCTTT. It codes for CASISGNTEAFF.

This clone was observed once. CDR3 amino acids: CASSLEQGEGGYTF. CDR3 sequence (DNA): TGCGCCAGCAGCTTGGAACAGGGCGAGGGCGGCTACACCTTC. V usage is TRBV5-1 and J usage is TRBJ1-2; D perhaps matches TRBD1 (6 bases). Trimming pared 0 bases from V and 8 bases from J, leaving 14 bases between. The CDR3 totals 14 residues. The germline V gene has CDR1 SGHRS and CDR2 YFSETQ.

This clone was counted once. The gene calls are TRBV11-2 and TRBJ2-1; 16 nucleotides align to TRBD2. Germline CDR1 reads SGHAT; CDR2 reads FQNNGV. CDR3 length: 18 residues. V was clipped by 3 bases and J by 4 bases; unmatched bases: 6. CDR3 amino acids: CASSLGTSGGARYNEQFF. CDR3 coding DNA: TGTGCCAGCAGCTTGGGGACTAGCGGGGGGGCGCGTTACAATGAGCAGTTCTTC.

The rearrangement links TRBV5-1 to TRBJ1-6, with D possibly matching TRBD1 (5 bases). The CDR3 runs 14 residues. Germline values: CDR1 SGHRS, CDR2 YFSETQ. V lost 4 bases to trimming and J lost 10 bases, with 15 bases between them. The CDR3 spells CASSPGTLRSPLHF. The CDR3 DNA is TGCGCCAGCAGCCCGGGGACTTTGAGGTCACCCCTCCACTTT. Based on the CDR3 plus reference TRBV5-1 and TRBJ1-6, the full variable domain is KAGVTQTPRYLIKTRGQQVTLSCSPISGHRSVSWYQQTPGQGLQFLFEYFSETQRNKGNFPGRFSGRQFSNSRSEMNVSTLELGDSALYLCASSPGTLRSPLHFGNGTRLTVT.

The chain has TRBV5-1 and TRBJ2-1; 9 positions agree with TRBD2. This CDR3 is 16 amino acids long. CDR1 and CDR2 from the germline V gene are SGHRS and YFSETQ. J gave up 8 bases and V 0 bases, and 9 bases lay outside the gene matches. DNA for the CDR3: TGCGCCAGCAGCTTGGAAGGCGGGGGGGCCCTAGATGAGCAGTTCTTC. It specifies CASSLEGGGALDEQFF.

In its sample, this clone was seen a few times. This chain links TRBV19 with TRBJ1-6; 8 nucleotides agree with TRBD1. Trimming at V came to 3 bases and at J to 6 bases, leaving 7 bases not matched to a gene. This CDR3 is 16 amino acids long. Looked up from germline, CDR1 is LNHDA and CDR2 is SQIVND (reference sequence). The CDR3 DNA sequence: TGTGCCAGTAGTATTGGGACAGGAAGTCCTAATTCACCCCTCCACTTT. Protein product: CASSIGTGSPNSPLHF.

This clone was seen once. The chain has TRBV5-1 and TRBJ2-7, with unresolved D. Trimming removed 4 bases at V and 3 bases at J, with 8 bases between. The germline V gene has CDR1 SGHRS and CDR2 YFSETQ. The CDR3 spans 12 residues. The CDR3 loop reads CASSTVGYEQYF. The CDR3 DNA sequence: TGCGCCAGCAGCACAGTGGGCTACGAGCAGTACTTC. Together with reference TRBV5-1 and TRBJ2-7, the CDR3 gives the full variable domain: KAGVTQTPRYLIKTRGQQVTLSCSPISGHRSVSWYQQTPGQGLQFLFEYFSETQRNKGNFPGRFSGRQFSNSRSEMNVSTLELGDSALYLCASSTVGYEQYFGPGTRLTVT.

This sequence joins TRBV27 and TRBJ2-3, with 7 bases fitting TRBD1. J lost 3 bases, V lost 5 bases, and 14 bases had no gene match. Germline V gives CDR1 MNHEY, CDR2 SMNVEV (reference sequence). CDR3 size: 17 residues. Written as DNA, the CDR3 is TGTGCCAGCAGTCCCTCAGGGACAGCCCCTATAACAGATACGCAGTATTTT. Its protein product is CASSPSGTAPITDTQYF.

The rearrangement joins TRBV9 to TRBJ1-6; D perhaps matches TRBD1 (5 bases). With 4 bases removed from V and 6 bases from J, the gap between germline ends came to 11 bases. Looked up from germline, CDR1 is SGDLS and CDR2 is YYNGEE. This CDR3 contains 14 residues. The DNA for the CDR3 is TGTGCCAGCAGCCCTCGGCAGGGTAATTCACCCCTCCACTTT. Residues: CASSPRQGNSPLHF. Full variable domain (missing parts from reference TRBV9 and TRBJ1-6): DSGVTQTPKHLITATGQRVTLRCSPRSGDLSVYWYQQSLDQGLQFLIQYYNGEERAKGNILERFSAQQFPDLHSELNLSSLELGDSALYFCASSPRQGNSPLHFGNGTRLTVT.

The chain carries TRBV5-1 and TRBJ2-1; tentative D call: TRBD1 (6 bases). V was clipped by 4 bases and J by 2 bases, with 13 bases between them. The CDR3 is 15 residues long. Germline CDR1 and CDR2: SGHRS and YFSETQ. CDR3 DNA: TGCGCCAGCAGCAGGGACACAGACACCTACAATGAGCAGTTCTTC. Protein product: CASSRDTDTYNEQFF.

The chain is built from TRBV29-1 and TRBJ2-2; TRBD1 matches at 11 bases. CDR3 length: 14 amino acids. V was clipped by 6 bases and J by 5 bases; unmatched bases: 5. The germline gives CDR1 SQVTM, CDR2 ANQGSEA. The chain's CDR3 is CSVSRDRGTGELFF. As DNA, the CDR3 is TGCAGCGTCTCTCGGGACAGGGGGACCGGGGAGCTGTTTTTT.

The chain uses TRBV5-6 and TRBJ1-2; TRBD1 might be the D (5 bases). The CDR3 is 14 residues long. V lost 3 bases, J lost 7 bases, and 16 bases lay in between. CDR1 and CDR2 from the germline V gene are SGHDT and YYEEEE. DNA for the CDR3: TGTGCCAGCAGCTCGGGGACGGGGGAGGCTGGCTACACCTTC. Translating it yields CASSSGTGEAGYTF.

V and J are TRBV2 and TRBJ1-1; 7 positions match TRBD1. The V and J ends lost 6 bases and 4 bases, in that order; junction bases with no gene match: 8. Germline V gene data show CDR1 as SNHLY and CDR2 as FYNNEI. The CDR3 runs 14 residues. CDR3 loop: CASSGPRQGTEAFF. CDR3 nucleotides: TGTGCCAGCAGCGGCCCACGACAGGGCACTGAAGCTTTCTTT.

The chain has TRBV11-2 and TRBJ1-4; the D gene is possibly TRBD1 (5 bases). The V and J ends lost 0 bases and 4 bases respectively, with 6 bases between them. Germline V lookup: CDR1 SGHAT, CDR2 FQNNGV. CDR3 length: 14 residues. The CDR3 loop is CASSLDRVNEKLFF. The CDR3 DNA is TGTGCCAGCAGCTTAGACAGGGTTAATGAAAAACTGTTTTTT.

The chain is built from TRBV5-4 and TRBJ2-7, with 8 bases fitting TRBD1. The CDR3 runs 16 residues. Trimming took 0 bases from V and 2 from J; bases not matched to a gene: 7. The germline V gene has CDR1 SGHNT and CDR2 YYREEE (reference sequence). The DNA for the CDR3 is TGTGCCAGCAGCTTGGGACAGGGGTCCGATACCTACGAGCAGTACTTC. Protein sequence: CASSLGQGSDTYEQYF.

The rearrangement uses TRBV4-1 and TRBJ1-6, with TRBD1 matching 7 bases. V shed 4 bases, J shed 7 bases, and the junction held 4 bases outside the gene matches. The CDR3 loop spans 14 amino acids. The germline gives CDR1 MGHRA, CDR2 YSYEKL. The CDR3 spells CASSLRDSNSPLHF. The CDR3 nucleotides are TGCGCCAGCAGCCTCCGGGACAGCAATTCACCCCTCCACTTT.

The genes are TRBV5-1 and TRBJ2-5; 12 bases align to TRBD2. V shed 3 bases, J shed 4 bases, and the junction held 1 base outside the gene matches. The CDR3 consists of 14 residues. CDR1 and CDR2 from the germline V gene are SGHRS and YFSETQ. The CDR3 DNA follows: TGCGCCAGCAGCTCGGGACTAGCGGGAGAGACCCAGTACTTC. As protein: CASSSGLAGETQYF.

This rearrangement joins TRBV7-9 to TRBJ1-6, with D maybe TRBD1 (6 bases). With 4 bases removed from V and 11 bases from J, the gap between germline ends came to 12 bases. The V gene's germline CDR1 is SEHNR and CDR2 FQNEAQ (reference sequence). This CDR3 comprises 13 residues. CDR3 protein: CASSSSGVTPLHF. CDR3 nucleotides: TGTGCCAGCAGCTCGTCAGGGGTTACACCCCTCCACTTT.

V usage is TRBV9 and J usage is TRBJ2-5, with 9 bases aligning to TRBD2. V shed 0 bases, J shed 5 bases, and the junction held 5 bases outside the gene matches. Germline lookup yields CDR1 SGDLS and CDR2 YYNGEE. The CDR3 contains 15 residues. CDR3 residues: CASSVDSGRGETQYF. CDR3 bases: TGTGCCAGCAGCGTAGATAGCGGGAGAGGGGAGACCCAGTACTTC.

The chain carries TRBV2 and TRBJ1-2; 8 nucleotides match TRBD1. CDR1 and CDR2 from the germline V gene are SNHLY and FYNNEI. Unmatched junction bases numbered 5, after V lost 7 bases and J lost 4 bases. This CDR3 is 13 amino acids long. CDR3 sequence (DNA): TGTGCCAGCACCTTGGGACAGGTCTATGGCTACACCTTC. This gives the protein CASTLGQVYGYTF.

This chain connects TRBV7-6 to TRBJ2-2; 11 bases align to TRBD1. The CDR3 length is 15 residues. J gave up 6 bases and V 6 bases, and 6 bases lay outside the gene matches. Looked up from germline, CDR1 is SGHVS and CDR2 is FNYEAQ. The CDR3 sequence: CASSPGTGGSGELFF. For the CDR3, the DNA is TGTGCCAGCAGTCCCGGGACAGGGGGATCCGGGGAGCTGTTTTTT.

This clone was seen a single time. This chain joins TRBV7-9 and TRBJ1-3, with unresolved D. Trimming cost V 1 base and J 4 bases, with 5 bases left between them. Germline V gene data show CDR1 as SEHNR and CDR2 as FQNEAQ (reference sequence). CDR3 length: 13 residues. The CDR3 here is CASSLGAGNTIYF. The CDR3 DNA sequence: TGTGCCAGCAGCTTAGGAGCCGGAAACACCATATATTTT.

The chain recombines TRBV7-9 with TRBJ1-2; D uncertain. The CDR3 totals 13 residues. The germline V and J ends were trimmed by 4 bases and 8 bases, with 14 bases remaining between them. Germline CDR1 SEHNR, CDR2 FQNEAQ (reference sequence). The CDR3 sequence is CASSSQSYIGYTF. In DNA form, the CDR3 reads TGTGCCAGCAGCTCCCAGTCTTACATAGGCTACACCTTC.

The V call is TRBV18, the J call TRBJ1-1; the match to TRBD1 covers 10 bases. Germline CDR1 is KGHSH and CDR2 is LQKENI. This CDR3 is built from 16 residues. V was clipped by 3 bases and J by 1 base; unmatched bases: 5. The CDR3 loop reads CASSPGTGVENTEAFF. CDR3 nucleotides: TGTGCCAGCTCACCTGGGACAGGGGTGGAGAACACTGAAGCTTTCTTT.